This T cell receptor (beta chain) was sequenced for a study of blood T cell repertoires in COVID-19. Some clones are missing from TCRdb's copy, which holds only in-frame ones; the method was immunoSEQ multiplex PCR. The table records some 250,000 clones, about 90% of them present only once. Sample: peripheral blood. The clonotype was recovered from a woman aged 30 to 39 who had recovered from COVID-19.

CDR3 DNA sequence: TGTGCCTGGAGTCCCCAAATGTCCGAAGCTTTCTTT. Amino acid sequence: CAWSPQMSEAFF. The gene calls are TRBV30 and TRBJ1-1; D ambiguous. Trimming took 2 bases from V and 8 from J, leaving 12 bases between them. The germline V gene has CDR1 GTSNPN and CDR2 SVGIG (reference sequence). The CDR3 extends over 12 amino acids.